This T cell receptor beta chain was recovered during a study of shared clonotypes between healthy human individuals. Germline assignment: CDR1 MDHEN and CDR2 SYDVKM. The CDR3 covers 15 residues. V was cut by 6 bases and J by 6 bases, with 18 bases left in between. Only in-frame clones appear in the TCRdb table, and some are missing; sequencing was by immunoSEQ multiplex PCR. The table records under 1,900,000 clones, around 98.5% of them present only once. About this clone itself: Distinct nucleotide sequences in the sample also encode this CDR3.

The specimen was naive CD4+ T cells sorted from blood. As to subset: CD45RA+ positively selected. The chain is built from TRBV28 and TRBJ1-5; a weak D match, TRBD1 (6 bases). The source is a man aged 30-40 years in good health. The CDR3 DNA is TGTGCCAGCAGCCGGAGGGGGGGCGTTGGTCAGCCCCAGCATTTT. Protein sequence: CASSRRGGVGQPQHF.